This entry describes one T cell receptor (beta chain). The antigen remains undetermined. This entry belongs to a study of T cell responses to AZD1222 COVID-19 vaccine. Study-level information: Doses given second, at about 4 or about 12 weeks, were pooled.

The CDR3 runs 15 residues. Germline V gene sequence: CDR1 MNHEY, CDR2 SMNVEV (reference sequence). With V trimmed by 6 bases and J by 1 base, 7 bases remained unmatched. Study-wide results and limits: Reports say nearly half of spike-specific TCRs go after unmutated variant regions. With dominance at 160-218 and 743-854, vaccine-associated CD4 TCRs spanned spike.

Generated by immunoSEQ multiplex PCR, the TCRdb table keeps only in-frame clones and is missing some. The table lists approximately 130,000 clones, 85% to 95% of them singletons. The clonotype was recovered from an adult in good health. This chain joins TRBV27 and TRBJ1-1, with TRBD1 matching 8 bases. Sequenced here: peripheral blood, sampled on day 0 of AZD1222 vaccination. Here the CDR3 reads CASRLTGGANTEAFF. The CDR3 region has the DNA TGTGCCAGCAGACTTACAGGGGGGGCGAACACTGAAGCTTTCTTT.